This T cell receptor beta chain was sequenced during a study of T cells in Graves' hyperthyroidism and ophthalmopathy. Study conclusions and caveats: Ophthalmopathy was told apart from stable hyperthyroidism by a 13 V-J model.

Germline CDR1 is DFQATT and CDR2 is SNEGSKA (reference sequence). This CDR3 comprises 12 residues. Trimming left V 0 bases short and J 7 bases short, with 9 bases between. RNA transcripts provided the source from which TCR beta CDR3 regions were amplified. The HTBI primer set served for first-round RT-PCR of the TCR CDR3. Each CDR3 protein is one row after TCRdb ran MiXCR on the multiplex PCR reads. This sample yields around 560,000 distinct CDR3 sequences, of which 16% are seen a single time; about 20% belongs to the top ten. The definition of stable Graves' hyperthyroidism was no ophthalmopathy progression within 18 months. Thyroid ultrasound and orbital computed tomography, with clinical symptoms and serum thyroxine and TRAb, informed diagnoses. Fresh peripheral blood, 10 ml, was the source of the PBMCs. This clonotype was found many times. Its specificity is not known.

The V and J genes are TRBV20-1 and TRBJ1-1; D unclear. The sample comprised blood. This receptor was taken from a woman aged 18-29 years with Graves' hyperthyroidism. Here the CDR3 reads CSAREWADEAFF. As DNA, the CDR3 is TGCAGTGCTAGAGAATGGGCAGATGAAGCTTTCTTT.